The 21 T cell receptor beta chains below were found in one sample sequenced in a study of T-cell memory formation after mild COVID-19. TCRdb reprocessed the 5' RACE reads with MiXCR, giving one entry per CDR3 protein. The repertoire has 150,000 or so distinct CDR3 sequences, 11% of them found once; the top ten carry approximately 3.4%. The sequenced sample was PBMCs or a T cell subset sorted from them (not recorded which). The receptors stem from a man between 18 and 29 years old who had mild COVID-19 (a few samples of this study predate the infection). Cell type and time point are not known.

This chain connects TRBV5-1 to TRBJ1-2, with D possibly being TRBD1 (5 bases). This CDR3 is 16 amino acids long. The germline V gene has CDR1 SGHRS and CDR2 YFSETQ. Trimming shortened V by 0 bases and J by 5 bases, and 17 bases separated the two germline ends. The CDR3 DNA reads as TGCGCCAGCAGCTTGGAGGGTAGCAGGGTTGCGTATGGCTACACCTTC. Translated, it gives CASSLEGSRVAYGYTF.

This clonotype was seen more than once but under ten times. The DNA for the CDR3 is TGTGCCAGCTCGACCAGGGACGCAAACACCATATATTTT. As protein: CASSTRDANTIYF. This rearrangement joins TRBV18 to TRBJ1-3; possibly TRBD1 for D (5 bases). V was cut by 6 bases and J by 6 bases, with 12 bases left in between. The CDR3 spans 13 residues. CDR1 KGHSH and CDR2 LQKENI come from the germline V gene. The full variable domain, in which reference TRBV18 and TRBJ1-3 provide the parts outside the CDR3, is NAGVMQNPRHLVRRRGQEARLRCSPMKGHSHVYWYRQLPEEGLKFMVYLQKENIIDESGMPKERFSAEFPKEGPSILRIQQVVRGDSAAYFCASSTRDANTIYFGEGSWLTVV.

This clonotype has only a few counts. This sequence joins TRBV12-3 or TRBV12-4 and TRBJ1-2; 8 nucleotides align to TRBD1. V lost 5 bases and J lost 1; bases outside the gene matches: 9. This CDR3 comprises 16 residues. Here the CDR3 reads CASSGTGQGRNYGYTF. CDR3 nucleotide sequence: TGTGCCAGCAGTGGAACCGGACAGGGCCGTAACTATGGCTACACCTTC.

The chain joins TRBV5-4 to TRBJ1-5; D ambiguous. CDR1 is SGHNT, CDR2 YYREEE, per germline (reference sequence). V was shortened by 0 bases and J by 12 bases, with 10 bases between the two germline ends. The CDR3 runs to 12 residues. The CDR3 sequence is CASSLVGCLQHF. The CDR3 DNA reads TGTGCCAGCAGCTTGGTTGGGTGCCTCCAGCATTTT.

A few counts support this clonotype. The chain carries TRBV7-2 and TRBJ1-4; 7 nucleotides match TRBD1. Trimming cost V 4 bases and J 5 bases; bases outside gene matches: 7. Germline V CDR1 and CDR2: SGHTA, FQGNSA. The CDR3 extends over 15 amino acids. CDR3 DNA: TGTGCCAGCAGCTCTAGGGGGCCTACCAATGAAAAACTGTTTTTT. Its translation is CASSSRGPTNEKLFF.

This chain links TRBV15 with TRBJ2-5, with a tentative D call TRBD2 (7 bases). This CDR3 contains 16 residues. Deletions cut 2 bases from V and 1 base from J, with 14 bases between. Germline CDR1 LNHNV, CDR2 YYDKDF (reference sequence). The CDR3 nucleotides read TGTGCCACCAGCAGAACTGGGGGGGCCGGCCAAGAGACCCAGTACTTC. Protein sequence: CATSRTGGAGQETQYF.

This clonotype was observed a few times. The rearrangement joins TRBV4-1 to TRBJ2-1; D is unclear. Germline assignment: CDR1 MGHRA and CDR2 YSYEKL. Deletions cut 0 bases from V and 6 bases from J, with 15 bases between. The CDR3 consists of 16 residues. CDR3 region: CASSQEGLRFSNEQFF. Written as DNA, the CDR3 is TGCGCCAGCAGCCAAGAGGGGTTACGATTTTCCAATGAGCAGTTCTTC.

The chain joins TRBV6-5 to TRBJ1-2; D is undetermined. The CDR3 sequence is 13 residues long. Germline assignment: CDR1 MNHEY and CDR2 SVGAGI. V lost 6 bases to trimming and J lost 4 bases, with 12 bases between them. CDR3 in DNA: TGTGCCAGCAGCGGCAGTCCCTTCTATGGCTACACCTTC. It specifies CASSGSPFYGYTF.

This chain connects TRBV7-2 to TRBJ1-1; the D is unclear. The germline V and J ends were trimmed by 3 bases and 6 bases, with 14 bases remaining between them. Germline assignment: CDR1 SGHTA and CDR2 FQGNSA. This CDR3 comprises 14 residues. CDR3 in DNA: TGTGCCAGCAGCTTGGTGTCGGCGACTCCTGAAGCTTTCTTT. It codes for CASSLVSATPEAFF.

The chain carries TRBV12-3 or TRBV12-4 and TRBJ2-3, with D unclear. CDR3 length: 16 residues. The V end lost 7 bases, the J end lost 3 bases, and 20 bases lay between the germline ends. In DNA form, the CDR3 reads TGTGCCAGCACCCACGGTGCTGGACGGTGGACAGATACGCAGTATTTT. Encoded protein: CASTHGAGRWTDTQYF.

This chain connects TRBV9 to TRBJ2-7, with 7 nucleotides matching TRBD1. CDR1 SGDLS and CDR2 YYNGEE come from the germline V gene. There are 14 residues in the CDR3. After removal of 2 bases from V and 3 bases from J, the junction contained 5 bases not matched to a gene. The CDR3 nucleotides are TGTGCCAGCAGCGTGGGGGACAGCCGCTACGAGCAGTACTTC. Its protein is CASSVGDSRYEQYF.

The V and J genes are TRBV5-1 and TRBJ2-5, with 7 bases identical to TRBD1. Germline V gene lookup returns CDR1 SGHRS and CDR2 YFSETQ. V trimming: 4 bases; J trimming: 2 bases; junction bases outside the gene matches: 5. The CDR3 loop spans 14 amino acids. CDR3 sequence reads: CASSVGQPQETQYF. CDR3 DNA sequence: TGCGCCAGCAGCGTGGGACAGCCTCAAGAGACCCAGTACTTC. Full variable domain (rest looked up from reference TRBV5-1 and TRBJ2-5): KAGVTQTPRYLIKTRGQQVTLSCSPISGHRSVSWYQQTPGQGLQFLFEYFSETQRNKGNFPGRFSGRQFSNSRSEMNVSTLELGDSALYLCASSVGQPQETQYFGPGTRLLVL.

This clonotype was detected a few times. CDR3 loop: CASSLAPSETQYF. CDR3 bases: TGTGCCAGCAGCTTAGCTCCGTCGGAGACCCAGTACTTC. The chain uses TRBV7-2 and TRBJ2-5, with unresolved D. Germline V gene lookup returns CDR1 SGHTA and CDR2 FQGNSA. V lost 0 bases and J 5 bases, leaving 7 bases between the germline ends. CDR3 length: 13 amino acids.

This clonotype was recorded a few times. CDR3 nucleotides: TGTGCCAGCAGCGGGGGACAGGGGAACACTGAAGCTTTCTTT. The encoded protein is CASSGGQGNTEAFF. This chain links TRBV9 with TRBJ1-1; 9 nucleotides match TRBD1. In germline, CDR1 is SGDLS, CDR2 YYNGEE. The junction had 1 base not matched to a gene; V was cut back by 3 bases and J by 1 base. This CDR3 region has 14 residues.

The table lists this clonotype with a few counts. This chain connects TRBV18 to TRBJ2-2; D not certain. Looked up from germline, CDR1 is KGHSH and CDR2 is LQKENI. The CDR3 consists of 16 residues. Trimming took 1 base from V and 1 from J, leaving 10 bases between them. Written as DNA, the CDR3 is TGTGCCAGCTCACCACAAGAGCTGAGGAACACCGGGGAGCTGTTTTTT. Its translation is CASSPQELRNTGELFF.

V and J are TRBV5-1 and TRBJ2-5; 12 bases fit TRBD2. The CDR3 has 15 residues. The ends lost 3 bases at V and 5 bases at J; junction bases unmatched: 5. CDR1 and CDR2 (germline): SGHRS, YFSETQ. CDR3 region: CASSSGLAGTETQYF. In DNA, the CDR3 is TGCGCCAGCAGCTCGGGACTAGCGGGTACGGAGACCCAGTACTTC.

This rearrangement joins TRBV20-1 to TRBJ1-6, with D maybe TRBD1 (6 bases). V was clipped by 2 bases and J by 2 bases, with 13 bases between them. The CDR3 runs 16 residues. The germline CDR1 and CDR2 sequences are DFQATT and SNEGSKA (reference sequence). Here the CDR3 reads CSARRGPGAYNSPLHF. DNA for the CDR3: TGCAGTGCTAGACGGGGCCCAGGGGCCTATAATTCACCCCTCCACTTT.

The J gene is TRBJ2-1, the V gene TRBV9; no clear D. The germline CDR1 and CDR2 sequences are SGDLS and YYNGEE. The CDR3 extends over 13 amino acids. V shed 0 bases and J shed 9 bases, with 10 bases lying between them. The CDR3, as DNA: TGTGCCAGCAGCGTAGAGCAGGTCGGTGAGCAGTTCTTC. Its translation: CASSVEQVGEQFF. The full variable domain, completed using reference TRBV9 and TRBJ2-1, is DSGVTQTPKHLITATGQRVTLRCSPRSGDLSVYWYQQSLDQGLQFLIQYYNGEERAKGNILERFSAQQFPDLHSELNLSSLELGDSALYFCASSVEQVGEQFFGPGTRLTVL.

This clonotype was seen only once. The J gene is TRBJ2-3, the V gene TRBV6-4; TRBD2 matches 11 bases. J lost 1 base, V lost 3 bases, and 0 bases had no gene match. The germline V gene encodes CDR1 MRHNA and CDR2 SNTAGT. This CDR3 region has 15 residues. This CDR3 reads CASSETSGGTDTQYF. CDR3 in DNA: TGTGCCAGCAGTGAGACTAGCGGGGGCACAGATACGCAGTATTTT.

The sample holds a few counts of this clonotype. The chain recombines TRBV7-6 with TRBJ2-5; TRBD2 aligns across 8 bases. The CDR3 has 15 residues. V was pared by 3 bases and J by 4 bases, with 7 bases of the junction left unmatched. Per germline, CDR1 SGHVS and CDR2 FNYEAQ. CDR3 in amino acids: CASSFGGGMGETQYF. The CDR3 DNA follows: TGTGCCAGCAGCTTTGGCGGGGGGATGGGAGAGACCCAGTACTTC.

This clonotype was recorded a few times. The chain is built from TRBV19 and TRBJ1-4, with 9 nucleotides matching TRBD1. CDR1 and CDR2 from the germline V gene are LNHDA and SQIVND (reference sequence). The CDR3 extends over 16 amino acids. V lost 8 bases and J lost 14; bases outside the gene matches: 21. CDR3 amino acids: CASGDPGQGSRRSLFF. In nucleotides, the CDR3 is TGTGCCAGTGGCGATCCGGGACAGGGCTCAAGGAGGTCCCTGTTTTTT.